A single sample gave rise to the 24 T cell receptor beta chains below, sequenced in a study of T cells after yellow fever vaccination. One entry per CDR3 protein results from TCRdb running MiXCR on the 5' RACE reads. The sample gives 150,000 to 200,000 distinct CDR3 sequences, around 9.7% of which show up once; roughly a third is in the top ten. The sample was CD8+ T cells sorted from PBMCs, taken 45 days after the yellow fever booster vaccination. Receptors were obtained from a man younger than 30 who received the YFV17D yellow fever vaccine.

The chain links TRBV10-3 to TRBJ2-3; 11 bases agree with TRBD2. The CDR3 totals 12 residues. With V trimmed by 10 bases and J by 6 bases, 3 bases remained unmatched. Germline CDR1 is ENHRY and CDR2 is SYGVKD. This CDR3 reads CATTSGGDTQYF. The CDR3 coding sequence is TGTGCCACAACTAGCGGGGGTGATACGCAGTATTTT.

J is TRBJ2-3 and V is TRBV11-3; 14 bases align to TRBD2. Germline V gives CDR1 SGHNT, CDR2 YENEEA. The CDR3 runs to 19 residues. V was pared by 1 base and J by 0 bases, with 6 bases of the junction left unmatched. This CDR3 reads CASSLGTSGGSFSTDTQYF. CDR3 DNA: TGTGCCAGCAGCTTAGGGACTAGCGGGGGGTCTTTTAGCACAGATACGCAGTATTTT.

This CDR3 reads CASSLVGQPDSNYGYTF. The CDR3, as DNA: TGCGCCAGCAGCTTGGTCGGTCAGCCCGATTCAAACTATGGCTACACCTTC. The V and J genes are TRBV5-1 and TRBJ1-2; D is undetermined. The CDR3 covers 17 residues. Germline loops: CDR1 SGHRS, CDR2 YFSETQ. The V end lost 0 bases, the J end lost 2 bases, and 17 bases lay between the germline ends.

This clonotype came up a few times. The chain recombines TRBV19 with TRBJ2-5; D is ambiguous. The CDR3 covers 13 residues. V lost 3 bases and J 1 base, leaving 6 bases between the germline ends. Germline CDR1 reads LNHDA; CDR2 reads SQIVND (reference sequence). The CDR3 DNA is TGTGCCAGTAGTATCTGGGTCCAAGAGACCCAGTACTTC. It translates to CASSIWVQETQYF.

This clonotype was observed many times. The chain links TRBV2 to TRBJ2-2, with 8 bases lining up with TRBD2. Germline V lookup: CDR1 SNHLY, CDR2 FYNNEI. J gave up 6 bases and V 5 bases, and 8 bases lay outside the gene matches. This CDR3 region has 15 residues. The CDR3, as DNA: TGTGCCAGCAGTATTAGCGGGGACTCTCCCGGGGAGCTGTTTTTT. It specifies CASSISGDSPGELFF.

In this sample, this clonotype turned up many times. V and J are TRBV5-6 and TRBJ2-3; D is undetermined. Germline CDR1 and CDR2: SGHDT and YYEEEE. Deletions cut 0 bases from V and 0 bases from J, with 5 bases between. The CDR3 has 14 amino acids. The CDR3 loop reads CASSLGRSTDTQYF. The CDR3 DNA sequence: TGTGCCAGCAGCTTGGGACGCAGCACAGATACGCAGTATTTT. The full variable domain, in which reference TRBV5-6 and TRBJ2-3 provide the parts outside the CDR3, is DAGVTQSPTHLIKTRGQQVTLRCSPKSGHDTVSWYQQALGQGPQFIFQYYEEEERQRGNFPDRFSGHQFPNYSSELNVNALLLGDSALYLCASSLGRSTDTQYFGPGTRLTVL.

The J gene is TRBJ2-7, the V gene TRBV15; D remains unclear. V lost 0 bases to trimming and J lost 0 bases, with 12 bases between them. The CDR3 spans 16 residues. From germline, CDR1 is LNHNV and CDR2 YYDKDF (reference sequence). CDR3 coding DNA: TGTGCCACCAGCAGAGATCAGCAAGCGAGCTCCTACGAGCAGTACTTC. It encodes CATSRDQQASSYEQYF.

This clonotype has only a few counts. The chain recombines TRBV5-6 with TRBJ2-1; D not certain. Germline V gene lookup returns CDR1 SGHDT and CDR2 YYEEEE. Trimming took 3 bases from V and 9 from J, leaving 10 bases between them. The CDR3 is 12 residues long. CDR3: CASSSGLREQFF. DNA of the CDR3: TGTGCCAGCAGCTCCGGATTACGTGAGCAGTTCTTC.

This clonotype was seen more than once but under ten times. V gene TRBV4-1 combines with J gene TRBJ2-2; D perhaps matches TRBD2 (5 bases). CDR1 is MGHRA, CDR2 YSYEKL, per germline. The V end was cut by 4 bases, the J end by 1 base, with 10 bases between. This CDR3 has 15 residues. For the CDR3, the DNA is TGCGCCAGCAGCCGGGGAGCAATGAACACCGGGGAGCTGTTTTTT. Residues: CASSRGAMNTGELFF.

There are a few counts of this clonotype. This chain uses TRBV5-4 with TRBJ2-7, with TRBD2 identical over 9 bases. The CDR3 sequence is 16 residues long. Germline V gives CDR1 SGHNT, CDR2 YYREEE (reference sequence). V lost 0 bases and J lost 2; bases outside the gene matches: 6. The CDR3 sequence is CASSLALAGPAYEQYF. The CDR3 DNA is TGTGCCAGCAGCTTGGCGCTAGCGGGGCCGGCCTACGAGCAGTACTTC.

The rearrangement uses TRBV20-1 and TRBJ2-2; D possibly corresponds to TRBD1 (5 bases). The CDR3 is 17 amino acids. The germline V and J ends were trimmed by 3 bases and 3 bases, with 20 bases remaining between them. CDR1 DFQATT and CDR2 SNEGSKA come from the germline V gene (reference sequence). Written as DNA, the CDR3 is TGCAGTGCTAGGCCCTGGTCAGGGCCCACGCACACCGGGGAGCTGTTTTTT. As protein: CSARPWSGPTHTGELFF.

V is TRBV6-2 or TRBV6-3 and J is TRBJ1-6, with no clear D. Trimming left V 3 bases short and J 8 bases short, with 14 bases between. The V gene's germline CDR1 is MNHEY and CDR2 SVGEGT. The CDR3 is 15 residues long. CDR3 nucleotide sequence: TGTGCCAGCAGTTATCGGATTGCCCTAGATTCACCCCTCCACTTT. Its translation is CASSYRIALDSPLHF.

This clonotype was picked up a small number of times. The rearrangement links TRBV19 to TRBJ2-3; TRBD2 matches 9 bases. Germline CDR1 and CDR2: LNHDA and SQIVND (reference sequence). The CDR3 has 15 residues. V lost 3 bases, J lost 4 bases, and 5 bases stayed unmatched. The CDR3 nucleotides are TGTGCCAGTAGTATTTTCGGCGGGGGGGCAGATACGCAGTATTTT. It translates to CASSIFGGGADTQYF.

The rearrangement links TRBV24-1 to TRBJ1-1; 8 bases match TRBD1. CDR1 is KGHDR, CDR2 SFDVKD, per germline. V lost 3 bases, J lost 4 bases, and 9 bases stayed unmatched. The length of the CDR3 is 16 residues. CDR3 bases: TGTGCCACCAGTGATGGGACGGACAGGGAGACCACTGAAGCTTTCTTT. Translation gives CATSDGTDRETTEAFF.

The chain is built from TRBV7-8 and TRBJ1-5; 9 bases are a match to TRBD1. With 5 bases clipped from V and 3 bases from J, the junction kept 11 bases outside the gene matches. The length of the CDR3 is 17 residues. The germline V gene encodes CDR1 SGHVS and CDR2 FQNEAQ. Here the CDR3 reads CASSLTQGAMDNQPQHF. In DNA, the CDR3 is TGTGCCAGCAGCCTAACACAGGGGGCGATGGACAATCAGCCCCAGCATTTT.

This clonotype showed up many times. The chain carries TRBV12-3 or TRBV12-4 and TRBJ2-3; the match to TRBD1 covers 9 bases. The CDR3 spans 11 residues. V shed 3 bases, J shed 14 bases, and the junction held 3 bases outside the gene matches. The CDR3 region has the DNA TGTGCCAGCAGTTTTGGGACAGGGCTGTATTTT. Its translation: CASSFGTGLYF.

This clonotype showed up just once. The chain recombines TRBV9 with TRBJ2-3; D not resolved. Germline CDR1 SGDLS, CDR2 YYNGEE. The CDR3 spans 16 residues. The ends were cut back, 0 bases at V and 2 bases at J, with 13 bases in the middle. CDR3 protein: CASSVAAAVHTDTQYF. CDR3 DNA sequence: TGTGCCAGCAGCGTAGCCGCGGCGGTGCACACAGATACGCAGTATTTT.

The table lists this clonotype with many counts. The chain is built from TRBV6-1 and TRBJ2-3; 7 nucleotides agree with TRBD1. Per the germline V gene, CDR1 is MNHNS and CDR2 is SASEGT. The ends lost 2 bases at V and 2 bases at J; junction bases unmatched: 7. This CDR3 has 16 amino acids. CDR3 sequence: CASSERQGPSTDTQYF. DNA of the CDR3: TGTGCCAGCAGTGAAAGACAGGGACCGTCCACAGATACGCAGTATTTT.

V is TRBV10-3 and J is TRBJ2-3; 12 positions match TRBD2. Per the germline V gene, CDR1 is ENHRY and CDR2 is SYGVKD. V was pared by 0 bases and J by 2 bases, with 6 bases of the junction left unmatched. This CDR3 is 18 amino acids long. This CDR3 is CAISESTTSGGITDTQYF. CDR3 DNA: TGTGCCATCAGTGAGTCGACCACTAGCGGGGGGATCACAGATACGCAGTATTTT.

This clonotype was seen only a few times. The rearrangement joins TRBV6-1 to TRBJ1-5; D is possibly TRBD1 (5 bases). The CDR3 has 14 residues. Between the trimmed V and J ends, which lost 3 bases and 1 base, there was a span of 7 bases. CDR1 and CDR2 (germline): MNHNS, SASEGT. The CDR3 loop reads CASSDQGSNQPQHF. In nucleotides, the CDR3 is TGTGCCAGCAGTGACCAGGGAAGCAATCAGCCCCAGCATTTT.

This clonotype was picked up many times. This chain joins TRBV29-1 and TRBJ1-1, with D unclear. The V end lost 6 bases, the J end lost 0 bases, and 8 bases lay between the germline ends. This CDR3 spans 12 amino acids. In germline, CDR1 is SQVTM, CDR2 ANQGSEA. CDR3 protein: CSVSYMNTEAFF. As DNA, the CDR3 is TGCAGCGTGTCATATATGAACACTGAAGCTTTCTTT.

This chain joins TRBV6-5 and TRBJ2-2; TRBD1 aligns across 9 bases. CDR3 length: 14 residues. From germline, CDR1 is MNHEY and CDR2 SVGAGI. V trimming: 5 bases; J trimming: 7 bases; junction bases outside the gene matches: 5. In nucleotides, the CDR3 is TGTGCCAGCAGTCCCGGGACAGGGAACGGGGAGCTGTTTTTT. This encodes CASSPGTGNGELFF.

V is TRBV11-1 and J is TRBJ1-1, with a possible D match to TRBD1 (6 bases). CDR3 length equals 14 residues. From germline, CDR1 is SGHAT and CDR2 FQDESV (reference sequence). Trimming shortened V by 6 bases and J by 0 bases, and 11 bases separated the two germline ends. The CDR3 sequence: CASRSQGMNTEAFF. For the CDR3, the DNA is TGTGCCAGCAGGTCACAGGGTATGAACACTGAAGCTTTCTTT.

In its sample, this clonotype was seen many times. The chain has TRBV6-2 or TRBV6-3 and TRBJ2-7; 8 positions agree with TRBD1. Trimming removed 0 bases from V and 5 bases from J; junction bases left unmatched: 9. The length of the CDR3 is 16 residues. Germline CDR1 is MNHEY and CDR2 is SVGEGT. As DNA, the CDR3 is TGTGCCAGCAGTTACTCGACCGGGACAGGTTACCACGAGCAGTACGTC. Amino acid sequence: CASSYSTGTGYHEQYV.